Shown below are 15 T cell receptor beta chains from a single sample sequenced in a study of T cell clones after liver transplantation (dated by TCRdb to about 2019). The library was obtained by the immunoSEQ multiplex PCR assay. This is the immuneACCESS table as TCRdb keeps it, with only in-frame sequences that have V and J called. A part of the clones is gone; compared with another copy, unresolved V genes explain less than half, and the rest is unexplained. The sample table shows 50,000 or so clones, and 86% are seen once. Over 13% of the sample lies in the top ten. The material sequenced was CD8+ T cells from blood, taken 12 months after liver transplant. Source of these receptors: a human patient who received a liver transplant. In transplant recipients, some T cells may be of donor rather than host origin.

CDR3 protein: CASSATDGQEAFF. The CDR3 DNA reads as TGTGCCAGCAGTGCCACGGACGGCCAAGAAGCTTTCTTT. This chain uses TRBV2 with TRBJ1-1; D is uncertain. The ends were cut back, 4 bases at V and 8 bases at J, with 14 bases in the middle. The length of the CDR3 is 13 residues. From germline, CDR1 is SNHLY and CDR2 FYNNEI.

V usage is TRBV18 and J usage is TRBJ2-5, with D perhaps matching TRBD2 (6 bases). Germline V gene sequence: CDR1 KGHSH, CDR2 LQKENI. CDR3 size: 12 residues. The ends were cut back, 6 bases at V and 5 bases at J, with 10 bases in the middle. In DNA form, the CDR3 reads TGTGCCAGCTCTTCGGAGGGGGAGACCCAGTACTTC. Residues: CASSSEGETQYF.

J is TRBJ1-2 and V is TRBV6-1; no firm D call. The germline V gene has CDR1 MNHNS and CDR2 SASEGT. V gave up 5 bases and J gave up 3 bases, with 13 bases separating them. The CDR3 has 14 amino acids. Written as DNA, the CDR3 is TGTGCCAGCAGTTATTCAGAGCGAGACTATGGCTACACCTTC. Translation: CASSYSERDYGYTF.

This chain connects TRBV7-2 to TRBJ2-7; maybe TRBD2 (7 bases). CDR1 and CDR2 from the germline V gene are SGHTA and FQGNSA. This CDR3 spans 17 amino acids. The V and J ends lost 2 bases and 2 bases respectively, with 19 bases between them. CDR3 amino acids: CASSLSGGAVYPYEQYF. CDR3 in DNA: TGTGCCAGCAGCTTAAGTGGGGGGGCAGTTTACCCCTACGAGCAGTACTTC.

This chain uses TRBV27 with TRBJ1-1; TRBD1 might be the D (5 bases). V shed 2 bases and J shed 4 bases, with 11 bases lying between them. Per the germline V gene, CDR1 is MNHEY and CDR2 is SMNVEV (reference sequence). This CDR3 is 14 amino acids long. CDR3 nucleotides: TGTGCCAGCAGTTTAAAGGGTGGGGGCACTGAAGCTTTCTTT. Translating gives CASSLKGGGTEAFF.

In this sample, this clone turned up once. The CDR3 coding sequence is TGTGCCAGCAGCAACTCCCAAGACCCAAGGGAGCAGTTCTTC. Its protein product is CASSNSQDPREQFF. This rearrangement joins TRBV13 to TRBJ2-1, with D uncertain. Germline values: CDR1 PRHDT, CDR2 FYEKMQ (reference sequence). With 5 bases removed from V and 10 bases from J, the gap between germline ends came to 18 bases. The CDR3 is 14 residues long.

V is TRBV19 and J is TRBJ2-7; no clear D. The V gene lost 5 bases and the J gene lost 2 bases, with 10 bases spanning the gap. Germline V lookup: CDR1 LNHDA, CDR2 SQIVND (reference sequence). CDR3 size: 13 residues. CDR3 in DNA: TGTGCCAGTAGTTCGGGTCTTGCCTACGAGCAGTACTTC. It encodes CASSSGLAYEQYF.

The chain couples TRBV28 to TRBJ1-5; D is perhaps TRBD1 (5 bases). Looked up from germline, CDR1 is MDHEN and CDR2 is SYDVKM. CDR3 length: 15 residues. V shed 5 bases and J shed 1 base, with 12 bases lying between them. CDR3 nucleotides: TGTGCCAGCAGTCCGGGGGGTTGGAGCAATCAGCCCCAGCATTTT. It specifies CASSPGGWSNQPQHF.

This sequence joins TRBV7-9 and TRBJ2-7, with 16 bases identical to TRBD2. V gave up 4 bases and J gave up 3 bases; unmatched junction bases: 6. This CDR3 contains 17 residues. Germline assignment: CDR1 SEHNR and CDR2 FQNEAQ (reference sequence). The CDR3 coding sequence is TGTGCCAGCAGCTCCCCCGGGACTAGCGGGAGGGTCTACGAGCAGTACTTC. This sequence encodes CASSSPGTSGRVYEQYF.

This chain uses TRBV4-2 with TRBJ2-7; TRBD2 is a possible D gene (6 bases). Trimming stripped 5 bases from V and 6 bases from J, with 11 bases between. This CDR3 region has 12 residues. Germline CDR1 is LGHNA and CDR2 is YNFKEQ. CDR3 DNA: TGTGCCAGCAGCGGGGACGGGAGCGAGCAGTACTTC. Its translation is CASSGDGSEQYF.

The chain's CDR3 is CASSLGQGAYDTQYF. CDR3 in DNA: TGTGCCAGCAGCTTGGGACAGGGGGCTTACGATACGCAGTATTTT. The chain has TRBV7-9 and TRBJ2-3, with 12 nucleotides matching TRBD1. V was clipped by 3 bases and J by 6 bases; unmatched bases: 4. CDR1 is SEHNR, CDR2 FQNEAQ, per germline (reference sequence). The CDR3 has 15 amino acids. The full variable domain, its missing parts supplied by reference TRBV7-9 and TRBJ2-3, is DTGVSQNPRHKITKRGQNVTFRCDPISEHNRLYWYRQTLGQGPEFLTYFQNEAQLEKSRLLSDRFSAERPKGSFSTLEIQRTEQGDSAMYLCASSLGQGAYDTQYFGPGTRLTVL.

The rearrangement joins TRBV19 to TRBJ2-7; D ambiguous. Trimming pared 4 bases from V and 7 bases from J, leaving 14 bases between. Germline V gene sequence: CDR1 LNHDA, CDR2 SQIVND (reference sequence). CDR3 length: 13 residues. The CDR3, as DNA: TGTGCCAGTAGTAGAGCCGAATCTCGAGAGCAGTACTTC. It codes for CASSRAESREQYF. The variable domain in full, with the rest retrieved from reference TRBV19 and TRBJ2-7, is DGGITQSPKYLFRKEGQNVTLSCEQNLNHDAMYWYRQDPGQGLRLIYYSQIVNDFQKGDIAEGYSVSREKKESFPLTVTSAQKNPTAFYLCASSRAESREQYFGPGTRLTVT.

The genes are TRBV19 and TRBJ1-2; D is unclear. Germline CDR1 reads LNHDA; CDR2 reads SQIVND (reference sequence). The CDR3 runs to 14 residues. Trimming took 2 bases from V and 5 from J, leaving 12 bases between them. The CDR3 DNA reads TGTGCCAGTAGTATATCCAGTCTCTTGTATGGCTACACCTTC. This sequence encodes CASSISSLLYGYTF.

This clone was counted a few times. The chain employs TRBV21-1 and TRBJ2-7; TRBD2, the table's D call, was not compared with the DNA. TRBV21-1 is a pseudogene. The CDR3 has 16 amino acids. CDR3 in DNA: TGTGCCAGCAGCAAAGCCTTAGCGGGAGGTCGGGTCGAGCAGTACTTC. Translated, it gives CASSKALAGGRVEQYF.

The chain is built from TRBV11-2 and TRBJ2-5, with 9 bases identical to TRBD1. The CDR3 is 15 residues long. The germline CDR1 and CDR2 sequences are SGHAT and FQNNGV. J was trimmed by 5 bases and V by 6 bases; bases with no gene match: 10. This CDR3 is CASRLLGTGHETQYF. The CDR3 coding sequence is TGTGCCAGCAGGCTCCTCGGGACAGGGCATGAGACCCAGTACTTC.